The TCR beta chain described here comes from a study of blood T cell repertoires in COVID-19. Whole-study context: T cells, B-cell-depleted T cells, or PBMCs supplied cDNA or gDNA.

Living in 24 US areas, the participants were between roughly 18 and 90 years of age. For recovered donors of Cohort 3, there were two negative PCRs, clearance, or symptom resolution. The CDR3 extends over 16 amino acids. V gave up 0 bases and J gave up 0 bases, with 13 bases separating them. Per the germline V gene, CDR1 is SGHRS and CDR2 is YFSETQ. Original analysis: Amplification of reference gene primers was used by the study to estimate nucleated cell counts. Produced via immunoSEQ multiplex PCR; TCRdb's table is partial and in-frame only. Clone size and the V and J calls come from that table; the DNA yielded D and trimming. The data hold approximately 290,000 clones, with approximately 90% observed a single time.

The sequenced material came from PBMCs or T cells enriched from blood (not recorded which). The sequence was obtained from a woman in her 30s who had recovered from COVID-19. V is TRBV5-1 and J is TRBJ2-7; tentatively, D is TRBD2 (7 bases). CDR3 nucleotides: TGCGCCAGCAGCTTGGCTGGGGGGGCGAGCTCCTACGAGCAGTACTTC. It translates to CASSLAGGASSYEQYF.